This T cell receptor (beta chain) comes out of a study of sequential checkpoint blockade in melanoma. Study overall: Each arm's sequence ended with maintenance nivolumab.

This clone has just a few counts. The treatment here: randomized to nivolumab then ipilimumab (arm A) or the reverse (arm B). No patient had prior DNA-damaging chemotherapy. Using immunoSEQ multiplex PCR, the repertoire was profiled, and TCRdb retains in-frame clones only, with some absent. Of some 26,000 clones in the sample, roughly four fifths are singletons; the top ten hold 20% to 25%. The length of the CDR3 is 16 residues. CDR1 and CDR2 from the germline V gene are SGHTA and FQGNSA. V was cut by 5 bases and J by 0 bases, with 15 bases left in between. The source is a human donor with melanoma. Source: CD8+ T cells sorted from blood (inferred from file names), taken from a patient given nivolumab and ipilimumab in sequence. The chain links TRBV7-2 to TRBJ2-3; tentative D call: TRBD2 (5 bases). CDR3 region: CASSPGRRTSTDTQYF. The CDR3 DNA reads as TGTGCCAGCAGCCCGGGTCGGAGGACGAGCACAGATACGCAGTATTTT.